Reported below is one T cell receptor beta chain. Per the authors' pipeline: Scientists estimated how many nucleated cells there were by amplifying reference gene primers. TCRdb's table, derived via immunoSEQ multiplex PCR, lists solely in-frame clones and lacks some. The V and J calls and clone size come from that table; D and trimming were worked out from the DNA. The sample has 200,000 to 250,000 clones; 84% are singletons. Trimming removed 5 bases at V and 0 bases at J, with 7 bases between. The CDR3 contains 13 residues. Germline-derived CDR1 and CDR2 are MNHEY and SVGAGI. This sample is part of a study of blood T cell repertoires in COVID-19. Overall study: Sample material is recorded as cDNA or gDNA derived from T cells, B-cell-depleted T cells, or PBMCs.

Recovered Cohort 3 donors showed two negative PCRs, clearance, or symptom resolution. This sequence joins TRBV6-5 and TRBJ1-1; no definite D call. Source material: PBMCs or T cells enriched from blood (not recorded which). The sequence was collected from a man aged 60 to 75 who had recovered from COVID-19. The CDR3 reads CASSLTMNTEAFF. The CDR3 nucleotides read TGTGCCAGCAGTCTAACCATGAACACTGAAGCTTTCTTT.